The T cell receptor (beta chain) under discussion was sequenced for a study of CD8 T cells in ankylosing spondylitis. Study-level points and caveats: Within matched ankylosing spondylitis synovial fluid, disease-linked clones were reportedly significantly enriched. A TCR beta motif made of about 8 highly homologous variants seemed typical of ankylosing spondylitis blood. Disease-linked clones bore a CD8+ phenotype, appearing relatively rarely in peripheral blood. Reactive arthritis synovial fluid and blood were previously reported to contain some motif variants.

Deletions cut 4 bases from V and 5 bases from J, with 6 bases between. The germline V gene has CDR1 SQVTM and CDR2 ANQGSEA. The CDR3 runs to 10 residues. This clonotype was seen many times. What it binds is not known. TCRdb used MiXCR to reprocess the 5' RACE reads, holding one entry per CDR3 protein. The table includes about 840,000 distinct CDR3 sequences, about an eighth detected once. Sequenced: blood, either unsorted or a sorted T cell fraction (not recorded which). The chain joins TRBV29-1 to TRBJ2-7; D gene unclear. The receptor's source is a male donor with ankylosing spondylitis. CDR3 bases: TGCAGCGTTGTGACCCACGAGCAGTACTTC. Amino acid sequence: CSVVTHEQYF.